A selection of T cell receptor beta chains follows, all from one sample in a study of identical twins. Using its own MiXCR run on the 5' RACE reads, TCRdb lists one record per CDR3 protein. This sample yields 250,000 to 300,000 distinct CDR3 sequences, of which roughly 9.7% are seen a single time; roughly 7% belongs to the top ten. The same specimen was also included in a second study, on yellow fever vaccine responses in identical twins.

Sequencing used CD8+ T cells sorted from blood. Every receptor here comes from a woman aged 18-30 years in good health. Both conserved end residues are part of each CDR3. The D gene is left open where the match is weak. Clone sizes are given selectively: once, few, many, or a class where the clone is expanded.

V gene	CDR3 length	J gene	D gene	clone size	CDR3 protein	CDR3 DNA
TRBV7-6	16	TRBJ2-7	TRBD2	.	CASSSGVGLAGSEQYF	TGTGCCAGCAGCTCCGGGGTGGGACTAGCGGGATCCGAGCAGTACTTC
TRBV30	12	TRBJ2-7	.	.	CAWGGWGYEQYF	TGTGCCTGGGGGGGGTGGGGTTACGAGCAGTACTTC
TRBV5-6	15	TRBJ2-1	.	many	CASSHGDGTVNEQFF	TGTGCCAGCAGCCACGGGGACGGGACCGTCAATGAGCAGTTCTTC
TRBV9	12	TRBJ1-6	.	many	CASSVGKEPLHF	TGTGCCAGCAGCGTGGGGAAAGAACCCCTCCACTTT
TRBV5-4	16	TRBJ2-1	TRBD2	few	CASSRIGLADYNEQFF	TGTGCCAGCAGCCGTATTGGACTAGCGGATTACAATGAGCAGTTCTTC
TRBV20-1	14	TRBJ2-5	.	many	CSARKPNRAETQYF	TGCAGTGCTAGAAAGCCGAACAGGGCGGAGACCCAGTACTTC
TRBV5-1	17	TRBJ2-7	.	many	CASSSSEIAGFSYEQYF	TGCGCCAGCAGCTCCTCTGAGATCGCGGGTTTTTCCTACGAGCAGTACTTC
TRBV19	16	TRBJ2-3	TRBD2	.	CASSWTSPIHTDTQYF	TGTGCCAGTAGTTGGACTAGTCCAATTCACACAGATACGCAGTATTTT
TRBV4-3	13	TRBJ2-5	.	many	CASSRTRWETQYF	TGCGCCAGCAGCCGGACAAGATGGGAGACCCAGTACTTC
TRBV2	13	TRBJ2-7	.	.	CASSADSPYEQYF	TGTGCCAGCAGCGCCGACAGTCCCTACGAGCAGTACTTC
TRBV28	13	TRBJ2-2	.	many	CASSSDLTGELFF	TGTGCCAGCAGTTCCGACCTCACCGGGGAGCTGTTTTTT
TRBV28	15	TRBJ2-3	.	.	CASSPRDWGTDTQYF	TGTGCCAGCAGTCCTCGGGACTGGGGCACAGATACGCAGTATTTT
TRBV20-1	15	TRBJ2-3	.	many	CSALLGGVSTDTQYF	TGCAGTGCCCTGCTGGGCGGGGTGAGCACAGATACGCAGTATTTT
TRBV15	13	TRBJ2-5	.	few	CATSREGRETQYF	TGTGCCACCAGCAGAGAGGGGCGGGAGACCCAGTACTTC
TRBV4-2	14	TRBJ1-5	.	.	CASSQETGAAPQHF	TGTGCCAGCAGCCAAGAGACAGGAGCAGCGCCCCAGCATTTT
TRBV4-2	16	TRBJ2-7	.	.	CASSQEPSARRDEQYF	TGTGCCAGCAGCCAAGAGCCCAGCGCGAGACGGGACGAGCAGTACTTC
TRBV11-1	19	TRBJ2-5	.	.	CASSSGHDGMATLQETQYF	TGTGCCAGCAGCTCAGGACACGACGGTATGGCGACGTTACAAGAGACCCAGTACTTC
TRBV5-1	16	TRBJ2-3	.	.	CASSLNGGGDTDTQYF	TGCGCCAGCAGCTTGAATGGGGGAGGAGACACAGATACGCAGTATTTT
TRBV7-9	12	TRBJ2-7	TRBD1	many	CASSSTGGEQYF	TGTGCCAGCAGCTCGACAGGGGGCGAGCAGTACTTC
TRBV28	19	TRBJ2-4	TRBD1	.	CASSRHFRQGPSAKNIQYF	TGTGCCAGCAGCCGACATTTCAGACAGGGTCCGTCGGCCAAAAACATTCAGTACTTC
TRBV20-1	15	TRBJ2-7	TRBD1	few	CSAREEGRGHYEQYF	TGCAGTGCTAGAGAAGAGGGCAGGGGGCACTACGAGCAGTACTTC
TRBV6-5	19	TRBJ2-1	TRBD1	.	CASSSTGGSATPSYNEQFF	TGTGCCAGCAGTTCCACAGGGGGCAGCGCAACTCCCTCCTACAATGAGCAGTTCTTC
TRBV12-3/TRBV12-4	18	TRBJ2-3	TRBD1	.	CTSSLRQGAQFGTDTQYF	TGTACCAGCAGCCTCAGACAGGGGGCCCAATTTGGCACAGATACGCAGTATTTT
TRBV29-1	15	TRBJ2-2	.	many	CSVELRGANTGELFF	TGCAGCGTTGAATTACGCGGAGCGAACACCGGGGAGCTGTTTTTT